The 9 T cell receptor beta chains below all came from one sample that was sequenced in a study of CD8+ T cells in alopecia areata. Treatment reported: oral pan-JAK inhibitor, 5-10 mg twice daily. cDNA prepared by RNA extraction and subsequent reverse transcription served as the template for sequencing. Clones were read by immunoSEQ multiplex PCR, and TCRdb kept only the in-frame ones, dropping some. Here the sample spans over 200,000 clones, 64% being singletons. Specimen: CD4+ T cells sorted from blood, collected at week 4, from a patient treated with tofacitinib. The receptors originated from a human donor with alopecia areata.

The chain couples TRBV29-1 to TRBJ1-2; D is unclear. Trimming shortened V by 7 bases and J by 4 bases, and 16 bases separated the two germline ends. The length of the CDR3 is 13 residues. CDR1 is SQVTM, CDR2 ANQGSEA, per germline. CDR3 in amino acids: CSAALGRTYGYTF. In DNA form, the CDR3 reads TGCAGCGCCGCTCTTGGGAGGACCTATGGCTACACCTTC.

CDR3 protein: CSVDLGLHSYEQYF. The DNA of the CDR3 is TGCAGCGTTGATTTAGGCCTACATTCCTACGAGCAGTACTTC. The chain links TRBV29-1 to TRBJ2-7; unclear D gene. The V end was cut by 3 bases, the J end by 1 base, with 13 bases between. The CDR3 is 14 residues long. Germline loops: CDR1 SQVTM, CDR2 ANQGSEA.

The V call is TRBV2, the J call TRBJ1-2; 7 bases fit TRBD1. Germline lookup yields CDR1 SNHLY and CDR2 FYNNEI. The CDR3 totals 14 residues. Trimming removed 0 bases from V and 4 bases from J; junction bases left unmatched: 2. The CDR3 DNA sequence: TGTGCCAGCAGTGAAGCGGGACAGACCTATGGCTACACCTTC. Translating it yields CASSEAGQTYGYTF.

The J gene is TRBJ1-2, the V gene TRBV30, with 9 bases lining up with TRBD1. The CDR3 spans 13 residues. Germline CDR1 is GTSNPN and CDR2 is SVGIG (reference sequence). V shed 8 bases and J 4 bases; nucleotides not matched to a gene: 8. The CDR3 reads CAATRDRVYGYTF. In nucleotides, the CDR3 is TGTGCCGCAACCCGGGACAGGGTCTATGGCTACACCTTC.

V is TRBV29-1 and J is TRBJ2-3, with 12 bases lining up with TRBD2. Unmatched junction bases numbered 6, after V lost 7 bases and J lost 1 base. The V gene's germline CDR1 is SQVTM and CDR2 ANQGSEA. CDR3 length equals 15 residues. The CDR3 DNA reads TGCAGCGCCCACCGACTAGCGGGAGGCACAGATACGCAGTATTTT. Translation gives CSAHRLAGGTDTQYF.

The V call is TRBV19, the J call TRBJ1-6; the D is unclear. V was shortened by 9 bases and J by 10 bases, with 19 bases between the two germline ends. Germline values: CDR1 LNHDA, CDR2 SQIVND (reference sequence). The CDR3 is made up of 14 amino acids. CDR3: CASEQWPRGSPLHF. CDR3 coding DNA: TGTGCCAGCGAACAGTGGCCGAGAGGCTCACCCCTCCACTTT.

This clone was counted between two and nine times. The V call is TRBV5-1, the J call TRBJ2-6, with 7 bases lining up with TRBD1. This CDR3 is built from 16 residues. Germline CDR1 SGHRS, CDR2 YFSETQ. The junction had 4 bases not matched to a gene; V was cut back by 4 bases and J by 0 bases. Written as DNA, the CDR3 is TGCGCCAGCAGCACGGGACAGCACTCTGGGGCCAACGTCCTGACTTTC. This translates into CASSTGQHSGANVLTF.

The J gene is TRBJ1-6, the V gene TRBV4-3; D not resolved. Germline V gene sequence: CDR1 LGHNA, CDR2 YSLEER. CDR3 size: 12 residues. V lost 3 bases, J lost 8 bases, and 5 bases lay in between. The CDR3 loop reads CASSQGHSPLHF. The CDR3, as DNA: TGCGCCAGCAGCCAGGGCCATTCACCCCTCCACTTT.

This clone has more than one count but fewer than ten. The gene calls are TRBV9 and TRBJ1-5; 9 positions match TRBD1. This CDR3 spans 14 amino acids. The V gene end was trimmed by 7 bases and the J gene end by 2 bases; junction bases not matched to a gene: 4. Germline-derived CDR1 and CDR2 are SGDLS and YYNGEE. The CDR3 sequence: CASPDRGRNQPQHF. The CDR3 nucleotides are TGTGCCAGCCCGGACAGGGGCCGCAATCAGCCCCAGCATTTT.